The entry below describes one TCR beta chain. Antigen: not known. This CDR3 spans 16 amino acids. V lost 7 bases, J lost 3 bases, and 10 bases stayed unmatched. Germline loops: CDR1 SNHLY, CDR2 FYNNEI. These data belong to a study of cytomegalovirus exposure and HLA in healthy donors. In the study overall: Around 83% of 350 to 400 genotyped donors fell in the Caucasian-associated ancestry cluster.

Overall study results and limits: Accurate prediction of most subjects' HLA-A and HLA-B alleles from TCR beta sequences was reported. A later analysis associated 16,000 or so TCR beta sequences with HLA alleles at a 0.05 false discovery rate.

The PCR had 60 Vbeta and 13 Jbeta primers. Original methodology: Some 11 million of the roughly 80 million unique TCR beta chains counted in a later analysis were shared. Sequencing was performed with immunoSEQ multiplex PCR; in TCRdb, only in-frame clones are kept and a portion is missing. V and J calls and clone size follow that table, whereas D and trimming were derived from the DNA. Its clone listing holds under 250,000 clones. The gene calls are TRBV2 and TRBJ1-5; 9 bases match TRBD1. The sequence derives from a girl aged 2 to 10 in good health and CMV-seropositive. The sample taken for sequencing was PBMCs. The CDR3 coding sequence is TGTGCCAGCACTCTGGACAGGGGACACATCAATCAGCCCCAGCATTTT. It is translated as CASTLDRGHINQPQHF.